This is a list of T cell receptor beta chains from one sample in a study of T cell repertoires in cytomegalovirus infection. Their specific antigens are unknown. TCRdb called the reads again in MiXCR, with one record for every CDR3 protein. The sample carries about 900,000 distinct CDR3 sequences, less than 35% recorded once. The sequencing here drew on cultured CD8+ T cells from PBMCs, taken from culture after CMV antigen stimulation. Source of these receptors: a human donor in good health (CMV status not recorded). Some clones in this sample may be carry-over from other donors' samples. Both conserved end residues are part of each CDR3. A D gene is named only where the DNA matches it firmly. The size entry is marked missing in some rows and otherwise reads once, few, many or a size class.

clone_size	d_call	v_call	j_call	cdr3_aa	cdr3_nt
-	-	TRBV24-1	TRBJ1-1	CATRKVEGTEAFF	TGTGCCACCAGGAAAGTGGAGGGGACTGAAGCTTTCTTT
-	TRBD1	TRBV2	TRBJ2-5	CASSEWRTGGMKTQYF	TGTGCCAGCAGTGAATGGCGGACAGGGGGCATGAAGACCCAGTACTTC
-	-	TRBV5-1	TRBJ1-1	CASSSDLGFSNTEAFF	TGCGCCAGCAGCTCGGACTTAGGGTTTTCGAACACTGAAGCTTTCTTT
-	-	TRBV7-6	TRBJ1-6	CASSFLSSPLHF	TGTGCCAGCAGCTTCTTGAGTTCACCCCTCCACTTT
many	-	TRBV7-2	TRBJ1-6	CASSLTVSSYNSPLHF	TGTGCCAGCAGCCTAACCGTGAGCTCCTATAATTCACCCCTCCACTTT
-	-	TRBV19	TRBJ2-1	CASSITILTYNEQFF	TGTGCCAGTAGTATAACGATCCTTACTTACAATGAGCAGTTCTTC
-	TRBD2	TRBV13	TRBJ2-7	CASSLVTGGQYNEQYF	TGTGCCAGCAGCTTAGTTACGGGGGGGCAATACAATGAGCAGTACTTC
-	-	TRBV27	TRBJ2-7	CASRANYEQYF	TGTGCCAGCAGAGCGAACTACGAGCAGTACTTC
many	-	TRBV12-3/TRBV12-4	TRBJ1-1	CASRDPGLTEAFF	TGTGCCAGCAGAGACCCAGGGTTGACTGAAGCTTTCTTT
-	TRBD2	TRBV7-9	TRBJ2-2	CVSSSAASGSGGASGGELFF	TGTGTCAGCAGCTCAGCGGCGTCTGGGAGCGGGGGGGCCTCTGGCGGGGAGCTGTTTTTT
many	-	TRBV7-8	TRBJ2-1	CASKWEGLNEQFF	TGTGCCAGCAAATGGGAAGGCCTCAATGAGCAGTTCTTC
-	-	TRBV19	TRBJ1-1	CASSPPFGGRNTEAFF	TGTGCCAGTAGCCCACCGTTCGGGGGAAGGAACACTGAAGCTTTCTTT
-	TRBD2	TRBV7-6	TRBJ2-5	CASSLLIGGGTEETQYF	TGTGCCAGCAGCTTACTTATAGGCGGGGGGACCGAAGAGACCCAGTACTTC
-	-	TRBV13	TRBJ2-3	CASSPDRMTDRGYLTDTQYF	TGTGCCAGCAGCCCGGACAGAATGACGGACCGAGGATACCTCACAGATACGCAGTATTTT
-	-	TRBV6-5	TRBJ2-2	CASSYATGEGELFF	TGTGCCAGCAGTTACGCGACAGGAGAAGGAGAGCTGTTTTTT
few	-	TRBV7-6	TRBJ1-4	CASSPVGSFLMNELFF	TGTGCCAGCAGCCCCGTGGGCAGTTTTCTAATGAATGAACTGTTTTTT
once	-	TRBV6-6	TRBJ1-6	CASSLIREAGSYNSPLHF	TGTGCCAGCAGTCTAATCCGGGAGGCGGGCTCCTATAATTCACCCCTCCACTTT
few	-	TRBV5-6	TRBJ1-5	CASSLGFYSNQPQHF	TGTGCCAGCAGCTTAGGCTTTTATAGCAATCAGCCCCAGCATTTT
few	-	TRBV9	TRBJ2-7	CASSASGTRLEQYF	TGTGCCAGCAGCGCGTCCGGGACGCGACTCGAGCAGTACTTC
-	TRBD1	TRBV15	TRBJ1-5	CATTEPGQGSQPQHF	TGTGCCACCACTGAACCGGGACAGGGGAGCCAGCCCCAGCATTTT
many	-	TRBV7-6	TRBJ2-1	CASSSKGGDYPYNEQFF	TGTGCCAGCAGCTCAAAGGGGGGGGACTACCCTTACAATGAGCAGTTCTTC
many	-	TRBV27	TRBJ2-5	CASSPTAQETQYF	TGTGCCAGCAGTCCAACCGCACAAGAGACCCAGTACTTC
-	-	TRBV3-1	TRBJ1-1	CASSVTMKNTEAFF	TGTGCCAGCAGCGTAACGATGAAGAACACTGAAGCTTTCTTT
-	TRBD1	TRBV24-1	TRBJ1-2	CATSAGTGAAYGYTF	TGTGCCACCAGTGCCGGGACAGGGGCCGCCTATGGCTACACCTTC
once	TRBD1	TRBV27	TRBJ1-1	CASSLRDRVLSEAFF	TGTGCCAGCAGTTTAAGGGACAGGGTGCTTTCTGAAGCTTTCTTT
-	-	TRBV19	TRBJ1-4	CASMGSTNEKLFF	TGTGCCAGTATGGGCTCAACTAATGAAAAACTGTTTTTT
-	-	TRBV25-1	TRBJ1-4	CASSELYGANEKPFF	TGTGCCAGCAGTGAATTGTACGGAGCTAATGAAAAACCGTTTTTT
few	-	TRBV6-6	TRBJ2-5	CAHVGDLGETQYF	TGTGCCCATGTGGGGGACTTAGGAGAGACCCAGTACTTC
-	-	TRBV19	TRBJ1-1	CASSIWHTEAFF	TGTGCCAGTAGTATTTGGCACACTGAAGCTTTCTTT
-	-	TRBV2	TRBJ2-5	CASEGNVETQYF	TGTGCCAGCGAGGGGAACGTGGAGACCCAGTACTTC
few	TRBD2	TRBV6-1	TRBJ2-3	CASSEEGLAGPSGDTQYF	TGTGCCAGCAGTGAAGAGGGACTAGCGGGGCCCTCTGGAGATACGCAGTATTTT
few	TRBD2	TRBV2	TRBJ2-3	CASSEFRAGADTQYF	TGTGCCAGCAGCGAATTTCGGGCGGGAGCAGATACGCAGTATTTT
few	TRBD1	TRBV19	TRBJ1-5	CASSMVGGGGGVPLYQPQHF	TGTGCCAGTAGTATGGTAGGAGGGGGCGGAGGGGTCCCTCTTTATCAGCCCCAGCATTTT
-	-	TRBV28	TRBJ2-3	CASRLNTGRSRSTDTQYF	TGTGCCAGCAGACTCAATACTGGCAGGAGCCGGAGCACAGATACGCAGTATTTT
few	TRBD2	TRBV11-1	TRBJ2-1	CASSLHRGGTYNEQFF	TGTGCCAGCAGCTTACATCGCGGGGGAACCTACAATGAGCAGTTCTTC
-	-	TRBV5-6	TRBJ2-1	CASTDDVSYNEQFF	TGTGCCAGCACAGACGATGTGTCCTACAATGAGCAGTTCTTC
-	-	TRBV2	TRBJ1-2	CASKLGGTNYGYTF	TGTGCCAGCAAATTGGGAGGGACAAACTATGGCTACACCTTC
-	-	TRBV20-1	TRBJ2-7	CSARKSYEQYF	TGCAGTGCTAGAAAGAGCTACGAGCAGTACTTC
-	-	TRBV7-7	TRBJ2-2	CASRDRGPGELFF	TGTGCTAGCAGGGATCGGGGGCCCGGGGAGCTGTTTTTT
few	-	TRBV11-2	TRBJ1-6	CASSLWQGFGVASPLHF	TGTGCCAGCAGCTTATGGCAGGGTTTTGGTGTTGCGTCACCCCTCCACTTT
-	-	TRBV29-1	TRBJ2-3	CSVQGIDTQYF	TGCAGCGTTCAGGGGATAGATACGCAGTATTTT
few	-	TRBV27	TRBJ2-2	CASTNSSGELFF	TGTGCCAGCACCAACTCCTCCGGGGAGCTGTTTTTT
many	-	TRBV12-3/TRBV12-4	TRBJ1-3	CASSLAPGASGNTIYF	TGTGCCAGCAGTTTAGCGCCCGGGGCATCTGGAAACACCATATATTTT
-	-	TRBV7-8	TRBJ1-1	CASSFGSGRRTEAFF	TGTGCCAGCAGCTTTGGATCCGGGCGGAGGACTGAAGCTTTCTTT
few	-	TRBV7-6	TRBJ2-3	CASSLAPTGPSTDTQYF	TGTGCTAGCAGCTTAGCCCCGACGGGCCCAAGCACAGATACGCAGTATTTT